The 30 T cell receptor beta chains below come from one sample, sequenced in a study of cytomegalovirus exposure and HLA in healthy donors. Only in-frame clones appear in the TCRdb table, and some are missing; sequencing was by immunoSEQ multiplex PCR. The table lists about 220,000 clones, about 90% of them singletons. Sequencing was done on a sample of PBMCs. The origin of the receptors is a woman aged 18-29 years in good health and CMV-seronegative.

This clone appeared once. As DNA, the CDR3 is TGTGCCAGCACCACCAGCACCCGACAGGGCCACGAGCAGTACTTC. Translation gives CASTTSTRQGHEQYF. The rearrangement joins TRBV27 to TRBJ2-7; TRBD1 matches at 7 bases. This CDR3 has 15 residues. V shed 7 bases and J 5 bases; nucleotides not matched to a gene: 14. Per germline, CDR1 MNHEY and CDR2 SMNVEV (reference sequence).

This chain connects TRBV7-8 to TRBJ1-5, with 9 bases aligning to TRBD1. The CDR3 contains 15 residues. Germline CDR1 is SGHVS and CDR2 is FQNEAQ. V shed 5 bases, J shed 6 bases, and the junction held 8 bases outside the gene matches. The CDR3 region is CASSSGTGSGQPQHF. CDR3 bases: TGTGCCAGCAGCAGCGGGACAGGGTCAGGTCAGCCCCAGCATTTT.

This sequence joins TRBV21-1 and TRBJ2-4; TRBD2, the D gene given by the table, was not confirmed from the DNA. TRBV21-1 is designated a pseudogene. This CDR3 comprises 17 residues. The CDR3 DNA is TGTGCCAGCAGCAATGGGGAGGGTCTTCTAGCCAAAAACATTCAGTACTTC. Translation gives CASSNGEGLLAKNIQYF.

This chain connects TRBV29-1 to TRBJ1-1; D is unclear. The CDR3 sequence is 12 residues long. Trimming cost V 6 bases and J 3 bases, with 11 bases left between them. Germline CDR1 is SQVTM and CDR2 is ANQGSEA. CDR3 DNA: TGCAGCGTCCTCAGGCCGGACACTGAAGCTTTCTTT. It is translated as CSVLRPDTEAFF.

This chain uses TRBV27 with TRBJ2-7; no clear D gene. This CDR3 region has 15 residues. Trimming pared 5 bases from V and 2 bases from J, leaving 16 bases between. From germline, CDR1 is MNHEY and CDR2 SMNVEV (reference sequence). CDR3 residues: CASSLRRPAAYEQYF. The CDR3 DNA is TGTGCCAGCAGTCTCCGGAGACCGGCTGCCTACGAGCAGTACTTC.

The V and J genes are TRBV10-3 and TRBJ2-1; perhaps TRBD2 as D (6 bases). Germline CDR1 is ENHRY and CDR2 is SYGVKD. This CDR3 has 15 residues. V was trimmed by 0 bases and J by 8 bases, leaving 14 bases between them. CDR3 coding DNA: TGTGCCATCAGTGAGTCGATTGGAGGGTGGGATGAGCAGTTCTTC. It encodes CAISESIGGWDEQFF.

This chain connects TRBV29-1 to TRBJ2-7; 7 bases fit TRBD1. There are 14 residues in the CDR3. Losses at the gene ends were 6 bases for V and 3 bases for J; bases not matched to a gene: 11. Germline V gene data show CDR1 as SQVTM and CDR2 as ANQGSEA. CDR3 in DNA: TGCAGCGTCGCAGGGGACAGTTCCAACTACGAGCAGTACTTC. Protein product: CSVAGDSSNYEQYF.

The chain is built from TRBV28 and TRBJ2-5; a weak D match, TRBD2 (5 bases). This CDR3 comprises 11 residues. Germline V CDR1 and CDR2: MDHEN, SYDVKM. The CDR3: CSVPAGETQYF. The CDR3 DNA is TGTTCAGTTCCCGCGGGAGAGACCCAGTACTTC.

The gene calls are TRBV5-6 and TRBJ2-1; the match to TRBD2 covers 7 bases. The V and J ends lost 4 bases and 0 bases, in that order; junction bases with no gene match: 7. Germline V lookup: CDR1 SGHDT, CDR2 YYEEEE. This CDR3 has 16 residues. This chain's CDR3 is CASSPTLAASYNEQFF. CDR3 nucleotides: TGTGCCAGCAGCCCTACTCTAGCGGCCTCCTACAATGAGCAGTTCTTC.

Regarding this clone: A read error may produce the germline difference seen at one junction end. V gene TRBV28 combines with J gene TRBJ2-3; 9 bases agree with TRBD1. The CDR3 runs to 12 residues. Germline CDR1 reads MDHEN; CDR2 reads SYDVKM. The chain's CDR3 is CASSSPGQGLNF. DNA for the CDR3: TGTGCCAGCAGTTCACCGGGACAGGGATTGAATTTT.

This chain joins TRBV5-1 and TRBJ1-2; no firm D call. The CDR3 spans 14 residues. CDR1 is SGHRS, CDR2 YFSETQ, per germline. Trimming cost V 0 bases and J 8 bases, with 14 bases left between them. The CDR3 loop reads CASSLDGLEEGYTF. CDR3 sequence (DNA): TGCGCCAGCAGCTTGGACGGCCTGGAGGAGGGCTACACCTTC. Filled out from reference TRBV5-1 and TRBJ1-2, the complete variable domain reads KAGVTQTPRYLIKTRGQQVTLSCSPISGHRSVSWYQQTPGQGLQFLFEYFSETQRNKGNFPGRFSGRQFSNSRSEMNVSTLELGDSALYLCASSLDGLEEGYTFGSGTRLTVV.

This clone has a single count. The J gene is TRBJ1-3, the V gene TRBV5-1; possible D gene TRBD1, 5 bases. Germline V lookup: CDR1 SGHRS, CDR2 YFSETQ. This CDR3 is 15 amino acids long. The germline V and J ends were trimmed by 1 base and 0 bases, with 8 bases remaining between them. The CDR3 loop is CASSLLGPSGNTIYF. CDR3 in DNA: TGCGCCAGCAGCTTGCTGGGGCCCTCTGGAAACACCATATATTTT.

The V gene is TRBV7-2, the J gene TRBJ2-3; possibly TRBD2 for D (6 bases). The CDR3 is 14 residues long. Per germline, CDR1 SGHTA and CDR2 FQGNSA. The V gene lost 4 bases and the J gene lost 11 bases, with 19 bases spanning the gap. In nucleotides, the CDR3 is TGTGCCAGCAGCTCCCCCTTCGCTAGCGCAAGGCAGTATTTT. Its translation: CASSSPFASARQYF.

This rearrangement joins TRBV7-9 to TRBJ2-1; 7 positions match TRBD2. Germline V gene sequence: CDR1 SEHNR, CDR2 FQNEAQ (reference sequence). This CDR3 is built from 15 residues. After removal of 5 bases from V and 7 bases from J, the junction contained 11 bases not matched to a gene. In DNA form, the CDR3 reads TGTGCCAGCAGCCCCACCTCCGGGAGGAATAATGAGCAGTTCTTC. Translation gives CASSPTSGRNNEQFF.

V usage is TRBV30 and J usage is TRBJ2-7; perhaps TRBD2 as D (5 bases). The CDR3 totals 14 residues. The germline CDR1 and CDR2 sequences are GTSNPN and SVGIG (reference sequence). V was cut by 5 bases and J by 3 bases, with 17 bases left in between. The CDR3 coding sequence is TGTGCCTGGGAGGGCCCCATAGGAATCTACGAGCAGTACTTC. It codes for CAWEGPIGIYEQYF.

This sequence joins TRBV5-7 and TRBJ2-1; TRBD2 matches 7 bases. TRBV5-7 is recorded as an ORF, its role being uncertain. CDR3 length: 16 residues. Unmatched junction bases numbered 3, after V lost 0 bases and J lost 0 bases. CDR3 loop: CASSLGRESSYNEQFF. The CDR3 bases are TGTGCCAGCAGCTTGGGGCGGGAGTCCTCCTACAATGAGCAGTTCTTC.

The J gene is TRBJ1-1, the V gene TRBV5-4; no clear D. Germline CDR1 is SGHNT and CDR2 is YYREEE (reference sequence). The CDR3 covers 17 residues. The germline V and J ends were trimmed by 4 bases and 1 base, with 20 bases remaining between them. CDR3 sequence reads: CASSLGSPFNPNTEAFF. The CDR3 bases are TGTGCCAGCAGCCTAGGATCCCCTTTTAATCCGAACACTGAAGCTTTCTTT.

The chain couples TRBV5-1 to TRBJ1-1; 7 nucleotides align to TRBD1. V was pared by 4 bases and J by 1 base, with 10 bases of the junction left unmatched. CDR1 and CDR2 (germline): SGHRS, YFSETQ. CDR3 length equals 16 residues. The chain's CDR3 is CASSPGGQAANTEAFF. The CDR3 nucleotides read TGCGCCAGCAGCCCTGGAGGACAGGCGGCGAACACTGAAGCTTTCTTT.

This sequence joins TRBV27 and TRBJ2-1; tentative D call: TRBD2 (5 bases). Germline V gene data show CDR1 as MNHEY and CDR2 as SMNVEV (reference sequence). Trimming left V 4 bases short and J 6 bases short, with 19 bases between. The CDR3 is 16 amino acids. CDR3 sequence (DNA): TGTGCCAGCAGTTCACGATTAGGGCTAGCTGGCAATGAGCAGTTCTTC. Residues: CASSSRLGLAGNEQFF.

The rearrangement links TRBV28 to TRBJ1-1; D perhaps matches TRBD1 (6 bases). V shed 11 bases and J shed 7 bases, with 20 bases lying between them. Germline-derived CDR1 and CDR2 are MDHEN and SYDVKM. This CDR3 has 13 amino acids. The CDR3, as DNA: TGTGCCGTTACGAGGGGGGGTAGAGGTGAAGCTTTCTTT. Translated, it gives CAVTRGGRGEAFF.

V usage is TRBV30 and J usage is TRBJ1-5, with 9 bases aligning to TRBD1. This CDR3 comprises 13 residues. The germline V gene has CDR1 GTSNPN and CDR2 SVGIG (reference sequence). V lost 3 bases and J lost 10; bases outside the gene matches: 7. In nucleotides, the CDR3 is TGTGCCTGGAGGGAAACAGGGGGCGGACCCCAGCATTTT. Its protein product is CAWRETGGGPQHF.

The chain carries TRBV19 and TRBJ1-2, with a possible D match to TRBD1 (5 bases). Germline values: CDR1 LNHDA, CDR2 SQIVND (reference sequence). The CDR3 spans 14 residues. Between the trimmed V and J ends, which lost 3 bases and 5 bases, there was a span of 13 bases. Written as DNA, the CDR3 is TGTGCCAGTAGTATCGGGGAGGGGCGTTATGGCTACACCTTC. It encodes CASSIGEGRYGYTF.

The CDR3 loop is CASSQVGISTDTQYF. DNA for the CDR3: TGCGCCAGCAGCCAAGTCGGGATTAGCACAGATACGCAGTATTTT. This chain connects TRBV4-1 to TRBJ2-3, with a weak D call TRBD2 (5 bases). The CDR3 covers 15 residues. Per germline, CDR1 MGHRA and CDR2 YSYEKL. V lost 1 base, J lost 0 bases, and 8 bases lay in between.

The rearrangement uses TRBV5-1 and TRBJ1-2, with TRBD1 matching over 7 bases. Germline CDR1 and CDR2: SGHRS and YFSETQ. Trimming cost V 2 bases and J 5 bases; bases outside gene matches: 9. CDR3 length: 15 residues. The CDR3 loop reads CASSLQGTRSYGYTF. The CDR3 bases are TGCGCCAGCAGCTTACAGGGGACGAGGTCTTATGGCTACACCTTC.

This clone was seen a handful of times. CDR3 region: CASSFGNYGYTF. CDR3 DNA: TGTGCCAGCAGCTTCGGTAATTATGGCTACACCTTC. The genes are TRBV11-2 and TRBJ1-2; D unclear. This CDR3 comprises 12 residues. V lost 3 bases to trimming and J lost 5 bases, with 7 bases between them. Germline CDR1 SGHAT, CDR2 FQNNGV.

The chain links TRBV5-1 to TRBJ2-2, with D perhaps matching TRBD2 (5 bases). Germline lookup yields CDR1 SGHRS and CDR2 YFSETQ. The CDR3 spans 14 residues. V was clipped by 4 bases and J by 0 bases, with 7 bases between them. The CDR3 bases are TGCGCCAGCAGCGTGCGGGCGAACACCGGGGAGCTGTTTTTT. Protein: CASSVRANTGELFF.

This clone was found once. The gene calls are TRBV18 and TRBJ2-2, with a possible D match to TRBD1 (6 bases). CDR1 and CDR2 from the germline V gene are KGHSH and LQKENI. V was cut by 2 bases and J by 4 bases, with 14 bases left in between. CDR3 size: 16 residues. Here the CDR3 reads CASSPSGTRGTGELFF. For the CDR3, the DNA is TGTGCCAGCTCACCATCTGGGACCAGGGGCACCGGGGAGCTGTTTTTT.

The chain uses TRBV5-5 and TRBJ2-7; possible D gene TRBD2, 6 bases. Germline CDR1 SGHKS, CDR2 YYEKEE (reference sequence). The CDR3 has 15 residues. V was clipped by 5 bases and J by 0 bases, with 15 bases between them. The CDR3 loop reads CASSEAGTSSYEQYF. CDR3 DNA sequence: TGTGCCAGCAGTGAGGCGGGGACGAGCTCCTACGAGCAGTACTTC.

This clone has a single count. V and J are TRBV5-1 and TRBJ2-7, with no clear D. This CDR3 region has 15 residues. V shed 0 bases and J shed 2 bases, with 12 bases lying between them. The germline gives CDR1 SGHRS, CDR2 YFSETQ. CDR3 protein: CASSLGFAGTYEQYF. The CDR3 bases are TGCGCCAGCAGCTTGGGGTTTGCTGGCACCTACGAGCAGTACTTC.

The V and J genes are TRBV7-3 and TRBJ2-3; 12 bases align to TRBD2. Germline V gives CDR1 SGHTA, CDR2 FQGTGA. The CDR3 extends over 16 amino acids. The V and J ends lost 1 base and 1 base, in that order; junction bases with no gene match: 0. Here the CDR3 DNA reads TGTGCCAGCAGCTTAAGACTAGCGGGGGGCACAGATACGCAGTATTTT. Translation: CASSLRLAGGTDTQYF.